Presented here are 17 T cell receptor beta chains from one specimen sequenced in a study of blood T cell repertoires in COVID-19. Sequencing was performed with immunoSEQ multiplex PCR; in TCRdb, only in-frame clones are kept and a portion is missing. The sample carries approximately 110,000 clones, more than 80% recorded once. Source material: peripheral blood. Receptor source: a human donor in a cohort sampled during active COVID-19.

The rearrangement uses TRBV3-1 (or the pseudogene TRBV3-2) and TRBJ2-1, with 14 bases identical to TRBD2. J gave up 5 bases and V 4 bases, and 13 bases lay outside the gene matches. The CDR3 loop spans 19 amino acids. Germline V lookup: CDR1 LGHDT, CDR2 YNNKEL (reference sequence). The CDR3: CASSPYFGTSGRRHNEQFF. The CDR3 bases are TGTGCCAGCAGCCCCTATTTCGGGACTAGCGGGAGACGGCACAATGAGCAGTTCTTC.

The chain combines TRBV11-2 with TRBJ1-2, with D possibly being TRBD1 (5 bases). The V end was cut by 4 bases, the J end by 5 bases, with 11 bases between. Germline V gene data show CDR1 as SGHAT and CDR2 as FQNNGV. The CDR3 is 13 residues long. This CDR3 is CASSSRQRYGYTF. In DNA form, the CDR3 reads TGTGCCAGCAGCTCAAGACAGAGGTATGGCTACACCTTC. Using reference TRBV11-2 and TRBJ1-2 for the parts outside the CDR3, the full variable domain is EAGVAQSPRYKIIEKRQSVAFWCNPISGHATLYWYQQILGQGPKLLIQFQNNGVVDDSQLPKDRFSAERLKGVDSTLKIQPAKLEDSAVYLCASSSRQRYGYTFGSGTRLTVV.

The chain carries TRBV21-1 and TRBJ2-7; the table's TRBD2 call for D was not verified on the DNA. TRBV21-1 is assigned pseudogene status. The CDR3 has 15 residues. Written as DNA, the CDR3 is TGTGCCAGGGGAGGCGGGAGGGCACTCAAACACGAGCAGTACTTC. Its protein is CARGGGRALKHEQYF.

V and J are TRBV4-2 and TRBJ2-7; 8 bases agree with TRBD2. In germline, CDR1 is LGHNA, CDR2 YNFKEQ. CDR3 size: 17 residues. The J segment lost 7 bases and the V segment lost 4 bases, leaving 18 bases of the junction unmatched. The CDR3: CASSPRAFSGTPQEQYF. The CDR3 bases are TGTGCCAGCAGCCCCCGCGCCTTTAGCGGGACGCCACAAGAGCAGTACTTC.

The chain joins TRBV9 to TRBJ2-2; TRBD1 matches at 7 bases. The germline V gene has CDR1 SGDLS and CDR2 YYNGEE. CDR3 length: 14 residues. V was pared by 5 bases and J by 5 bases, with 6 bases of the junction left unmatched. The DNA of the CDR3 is TGTGCCAGCAGGCCCCCGACAGGGACCGGGGAGCTGTTTTTT. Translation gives CASRPPTGTGELFF.

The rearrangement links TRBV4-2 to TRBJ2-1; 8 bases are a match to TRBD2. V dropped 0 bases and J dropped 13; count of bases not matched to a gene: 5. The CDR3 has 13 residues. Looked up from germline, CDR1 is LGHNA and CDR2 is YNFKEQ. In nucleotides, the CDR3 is TGTGCCAGCAGCCAAGAACCAGCGGGGGCCCAGTTCTTC. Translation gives CASSQEPAGAQFF.

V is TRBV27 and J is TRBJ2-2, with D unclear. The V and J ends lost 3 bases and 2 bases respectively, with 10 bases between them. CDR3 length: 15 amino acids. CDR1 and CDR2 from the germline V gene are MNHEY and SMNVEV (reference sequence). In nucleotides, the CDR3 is TGTGCCAGCAGTTTCTCCAGGCTTAACACCGGGGAGCTGTTTTTT. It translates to CASSFSRLNTGELFF.

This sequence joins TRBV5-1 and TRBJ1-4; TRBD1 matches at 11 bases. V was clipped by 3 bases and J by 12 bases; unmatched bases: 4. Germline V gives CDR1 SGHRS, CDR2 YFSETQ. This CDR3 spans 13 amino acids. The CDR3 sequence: CASSWGTGGQLFF. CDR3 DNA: TGCGCCAGCAGCTGGGGGACAGGGGGTCAACTGTTTTTT. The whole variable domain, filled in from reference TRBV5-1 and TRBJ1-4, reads KAGVTQTPRYLIKTRGQQVTLSCSPISGHRSVSWYQQTPGQGLQFLFEYFSETQRNKGNFPGRFSGRQFSNSRSEMNVSTLELGDSALYLCASSWGTGGQLFFGSGTQLSVL.

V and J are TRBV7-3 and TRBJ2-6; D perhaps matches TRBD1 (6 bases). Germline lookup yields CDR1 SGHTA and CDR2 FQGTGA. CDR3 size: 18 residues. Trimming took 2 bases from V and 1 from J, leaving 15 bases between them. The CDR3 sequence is CASSLDGTPLSGANVLTF. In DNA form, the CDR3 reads TGTGCCAGCAGCTTAGATGGGACACCGCTTTCTGGGGCCAACGTCCTGACTTTC.

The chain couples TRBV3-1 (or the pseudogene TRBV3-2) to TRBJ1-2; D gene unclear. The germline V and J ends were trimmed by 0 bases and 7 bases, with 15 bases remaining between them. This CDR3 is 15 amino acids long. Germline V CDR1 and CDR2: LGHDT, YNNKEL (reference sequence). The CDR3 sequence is CASSQDPMGGRGYTF. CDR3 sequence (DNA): TGTGCCAGCAGCCAAGATCCGATGGGAGGCCGTGGCTACACCTTC.

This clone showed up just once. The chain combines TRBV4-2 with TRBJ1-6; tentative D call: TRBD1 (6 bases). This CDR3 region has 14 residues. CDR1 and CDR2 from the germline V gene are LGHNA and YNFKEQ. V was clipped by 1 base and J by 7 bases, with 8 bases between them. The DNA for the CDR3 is TGTGCCAGCAGCCAAGGGCAGGGGAATTCACCCCTCCACTTT. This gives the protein CASSQGQGNSPLHF.

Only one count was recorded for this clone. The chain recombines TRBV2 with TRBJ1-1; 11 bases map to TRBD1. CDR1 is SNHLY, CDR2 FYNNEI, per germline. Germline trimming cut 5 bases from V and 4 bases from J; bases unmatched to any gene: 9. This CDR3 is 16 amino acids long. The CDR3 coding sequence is TGTGCCAGCAGTTCGGGACAGGGGGTTTTTGTCACTGAAGCTTTCTTT. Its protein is CASSSGQGVFVTEAFF.

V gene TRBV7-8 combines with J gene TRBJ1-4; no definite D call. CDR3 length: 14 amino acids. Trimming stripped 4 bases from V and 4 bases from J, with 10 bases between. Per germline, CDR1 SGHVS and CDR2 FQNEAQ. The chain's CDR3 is CASSSLNLNEKLFF. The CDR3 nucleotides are TGTGCCAGCAGCTCCCTTAATCTTAATGAAAAACTGTTTTTT. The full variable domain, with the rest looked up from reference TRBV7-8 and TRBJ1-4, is GAGVSQSPRYKVAKRGQDVALRCDPISGHVSLFWYQQALGQGPEFLTYFQNEAQLDKSGLPSDRFFAERPEGSVSTLKIQRTQQEDSAVYLCASSSLNLNEKLFFGSGTQLSVL.

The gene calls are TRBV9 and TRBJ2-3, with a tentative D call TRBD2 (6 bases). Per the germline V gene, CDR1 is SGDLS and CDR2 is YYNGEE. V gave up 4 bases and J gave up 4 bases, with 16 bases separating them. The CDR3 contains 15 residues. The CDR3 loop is CASSPRTSQADTQYF. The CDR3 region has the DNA TGTGCCAGCAGCCCAAGAACTAGCCAGGCAGATACGCAGTATTTT.

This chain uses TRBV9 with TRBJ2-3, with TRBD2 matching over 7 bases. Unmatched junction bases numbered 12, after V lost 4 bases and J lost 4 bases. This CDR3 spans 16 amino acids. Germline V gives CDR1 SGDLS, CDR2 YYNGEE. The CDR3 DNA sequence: TGTGCCAGCAGCACCGGACTAGTGGGGGGAGCAGATACGCAGTATTTT. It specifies CASSTGLVGGADTQYF. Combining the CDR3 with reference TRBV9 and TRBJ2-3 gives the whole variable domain DSGVTQTPKHLITATGQRVTLRCSPRSGDLSVYWYQQSLDQGLQFLIQYYNGEERAKGNILERFSAQQFPDLHSELNLSSLELGDSALYFCASSTGLVGGADTQYFGPGTRLTVL.

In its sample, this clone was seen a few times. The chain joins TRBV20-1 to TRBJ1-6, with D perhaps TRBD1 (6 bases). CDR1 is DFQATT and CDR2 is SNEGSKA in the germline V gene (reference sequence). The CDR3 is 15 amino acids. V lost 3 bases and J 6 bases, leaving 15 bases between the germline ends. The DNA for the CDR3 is TGCAGTGCTAGTCCCGGACAGACTATTAATTCACCCCTCCACTTT. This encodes CSASPGQTINSPLHF.

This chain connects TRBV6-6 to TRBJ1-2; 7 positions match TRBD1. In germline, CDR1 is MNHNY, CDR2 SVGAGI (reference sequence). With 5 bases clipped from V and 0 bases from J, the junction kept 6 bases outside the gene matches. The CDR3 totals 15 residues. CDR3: CASSIQGPANYGYTF. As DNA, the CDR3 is TGTGCCAGCAGTATACAGGGGCCCGCTAACTATGGCTACACCTTC.